This entry lists 19 T cell receptor beta chains sequenced from one sample in a study of blood T cell repertoires in COVID-19. The table came from immunoSEQ multiplex PCR; TCRdb's copy has only in-frame clones and leaves some out. The sample contains some 100,000 clones, 70% to 90% of which appear only once. Sequences were obtained from peripheral blood. The receptors shown here come from a woman aged 60-75 years with acute or convalescent COVID-19.

The chain combines TRBV18 with TRBJ1-1; D gene ambiguous. The germline V gene has CDR1 KGHSH and CDR2 LQKENI. The V and J ends lost 3 bases and 2 bases respectively, with 10 bases between them. The CDR3 contains 14 residues. DNA for the CDR3: TGTGCCAGCTCACCCGGGAGGGTTAACACTGAAGCTTTCTTT. Protein sequence: CASSPGRVNTEAFF.

CDR3 loop: CASSGSGQRSGAQYF. The CDR3, as DNA: TGTGCCAGTAGCGGATCGGGACAAAGGAGTGGGGCCCAGTACTTC. The rearrangement links TRBV19 to TRBJ2-5, with D possibly being TRBD1 (6 bases). The CDR3 is 15 residues long. Between the trimmed V and J ends, which lost 6 bases and 9 bases, there was a span of 23 bases. Germline CDR1 reads LNHDA; CDR2 reads SQIVND (reference sequence).

The rearrangement links TRBV25-1 to TRBJ1-1; D not certain. Trimming removed 6 bases at V and 5 bases at J, with 7 bases between. The CDR3 runs 11 residues. CDR1 is MGHDK and CDR2 is SYGVNS in the germline V gene. The CDR3 DNA sequence: TGTGCCAGCAGGCAGTGGACTGAAGCTTTCTTT. This encodes CASRQWTEAFF.

Only one count was recorded for this clone. This chain uses TRBV3-1 (or the pseudogene TRBV3-2) with TRBJ1-1; 9 bases are shared with TRBD1. Germline V gene sequence: CDR1 LGHDT, CDR2 YNNKEL (reference sequence). The J segment lost 6 bases and the V segment lost 5 bases, leaving 10 bases of the junction unmatched. The CDR3 totals 15 residues. DNA of the CDR3: TGTGCCAGCAGCGAAGTGCCGGGACAGGGCGCTGAAGCTTTCTTT. Residues: CASSEVPGQGAEAFF.

The chain is built from TRBV19 and TRBJ1-2, with a weak D call TRBD1 (5 bases). The germline V gene encodes CDR1 LNHDA and CDR2 SQIVND (reference sequence). V lost 3 bases to trimming and J lost 8 bases, with 22 bases between them. The CDR3 consists of 16 residues. CDR3 protein: CASSIVGGRRGDGYTF. The CDR3, as DNA: TGTGCCAGTAGTATTGTCGGGGGGAGGCGTGGTGACGGCTACACCTTC.

This clone was counted between two and nine times. The genes are TRBV7-8 and TRBJ1-2, with TRBD1 matching 11 bases. The J segment lost 11 bases and the V segment lost 5 bases, leaving 16 bases of the junction unmatched. Germline V CDR1 and CDR2: SGHVS, FQNEAQ. CDR3 length: 16 amino acids. CDR3 in amino acids: CASSPTGTGGNLGYTF. The CDR3, as DNA: TGTGCCAGCAGCCCAACGGGGACAGGGGGGAACCTTGGATACACCTTC.

J is TRBJ2-1 and V is TRBV7-6; TRBD2 matches 11 bases. V was pared by 5 bases and J by 6 bases, with 6 bases of the junction left unmatched. This CDR3 has 15 amino acids. Germline loops: CDR1 SGHVS, CDR2 FNYEAQ. The CDR3 loop reads CASSTTSGTSNEQFF. In nucleotides, the CDR3 is TGTGCCAGCAGCACGACTAGCGGGACGTCCAATGAGCAGTTCTTC.

The rearrangement joins TRBV24-1 to TRBJ2-3; the D gene is possibly TRBD2 (7 bases). Trimming took off 10 bases at V and 2 bases at J, with 9 bases between the two ends. CDR1 KGHDR and CDR2 SFDVKD come from the germline V gene. CDR3 size: 12 residues. CDR3 DNA: TGTGCCACGGGGGGGCTCACAGATACGCAGTATTTT. Protein product: CATGGLTDTQYF.

A single count supports this clone. The rearrangement joins TRBV7-3 to TRBJ2-2, with D tentatively TRBD2 (5 bases). This CDR3 is built from 16 residues. From germline, CDR1 is SGHTA and CDR2 FQGTGA. V dropped 5 bases and J dropped 4 bases, with 17 bases sitting between them. The CDR3 region is CASSPFESGTTGELFF. The DNA for the CDR3 is TGTGCCAGCAGCCCGTTTGAAAGCGGCACCACCGGGGAGCTGTTTTTT.

As to this clone: Germline is not matched at one junction end, which may reflect a read error. The chain has TRBV4-3 and TRBJ1-1, with D perhaps matching TRBD1 (6 bases). In germline, CDR1 is LGHNA, CDR2 YSLEER. The length of the CDR3 is 15 residues. The CDR3 loop is CASGHPGATGGTTFF. The DNA for the CDR3 is TGCGCCAGCGGCCATCCCGGGGCGACAGGAGGTACGACTTTCTTT.

The chain has TRBV13 and TRBJ2-5, with TRBD1 identical over 8 bases. The junction had 4 bases not matched to a gene; V was cut back by 4 bases and J by 6 bases. This CDR3 region has 13 residues. Germline values: CDR1 PRHDT, CDR2 FYEKMQ (reference sequence). The CDR3 here is CASSYLRGQTQYF. The CDR3 DNA is TGTGCCAGCAGCTACCTCAGGGGGCAGACCCAGTACTTC.

V and J are TRBV7-2 and TRBJ2-3; D call uncertain. Per the germline V gene, CDR1 is SGHTA and CDR2 is FQGNSA. This CDR3 spans 16 amino acids. V was cut by 1 base and J by 0 bases, with 11 bases left in between. CDR3 residues: CASSLVAVLSTDTQYF. CDR3 nucleotides: TGTGCCAGCAGCTTAGTGGCGGTCCTCAGCACAGATACGCAGTATTTT.

This clone was found once. In nucleotides, the CDR3 is TGCGCCAGCAGCTTGTCGGGGGGGTCAGTAATGAACACTGAAGCTTTCTTT. Protein sequence: CASSLSGGSVMNTEAFF. The gene calls are TRBV5-1 and TRBJ1-1; D is possibly TRBD1 (5 bases). CDR1 and CDR2 (germline): SGHRS, YFSETQ. The CDR3 spans 17 residues. The V and J ends lost 1 base and 0 bases respectively, with 16 bases between them.

This chain links TRBV12-5 with TRBJ1-5, with unresolved D. Trimming cost V 2 bases and J 6 bases, with 17 bases left between them. Germline V CDR1 and CDR2: LGHNT, FRNRAP. The CDR3 sequence is 16 residues long. The CDR3: CASGLTLVSPSQPQHF. CDR3 DNA: TGTGCTAGTGGTTTGACCCTGGTCTCTCCCAGTCAGCCCCAGCATTTT. The whole variable domain, remainder taken from reference TRBV12-5 and TRBJ1-5, is DARVTQTPRHKVTEMGQEVTMRCQPILGHNTVFWYRQTMMQGLELLAYFRNRAPLDDSGMPKDRFSAEMPDATLATLKIQPSEPRDSAVYFCASGLTLVSPSQPQHFGDGTRLSIL.

The chain is built from TRBV2 and TRBJ2-1, with 8 bases that match TRBD1. J was trimmed by 0 bases and V by 5 bases; bases with no gene match: 6. Germline values: CDR1 SNHLY, CDR2 FYNNEI. The CDR3 spans 16 residues. CDR3 nucleotide sequence: TGTGCCAGCAGTTCGACAGGGGCCGGCTCCTACAATGAGCAGTTCTTC. Protein: CASSSTGAGSYNEQFF.

The chain joins TRBV28 to TRBJ2-4, with 9 bases aligning to TRBD1. J gave up 6 bases and V 7 bases, and 7 bases lay outside the gene matches. Germline V gives CDR1 MDHEN, CDR2 SYDVKM. This CDR3 has 14 residues. CDR3 coding DNA: TGTGCCAGCACCCCTAGACAGGGGGGAAACATTCAGTACTTC. This sequence encodes CASTPRQGGNIQYF.

J is TRBJ2-1 and V is TRBV2; 7 nucleotides line up with TRBD1. The CDR3 runs to 14 residues. Trimming took 3 bases from V and 4 from J; bases not matched to a gene: 3. Germline V gene sequence: CDR1 SNHLY, CDR2 FYNNEI. DNA for the CDR3: TGTGCCAGCAGTGACACAGGGGTTTACAATGAGCAGTTCTTC. Protein: CASSDTGVYNEQFF.

In this sample, this clone turned up once. V and J are TRBV6-5 and TRBJ2-2; possible D gene TRBD2, 6 bases. V was trimmed by 5 bases and J by 6 bases, leaving 16 bases between them. The CDR3 totals 15 residues. Germline values: CDR1 MNHEY, CDR2 SVGAGI. The CDR3 DNA reads as TGTGCCAGCAGTCGGGCCCTGGGGGGTGCCGGGGAGCTGTTTTTT. Protein sequence: CASSRALGGAGELFF.

The rearrangement links TRBV5-1 to TRBJ2-6; D may be TRBD2 (5 bases). The CDR3 totals 15 residues. Trimming took 5 bases from V and 0 from J, leaving 9 bases between them. Germline CDR1 is SGHRS and CDR2 is YFSETQ. The CDR3 is CASSSGSSGANVLTF. CDR3 nucleotides: TGCGCCAGCAGTTCGGGGAGCTCTGGGGCCAACGTCCTGACTTTC.